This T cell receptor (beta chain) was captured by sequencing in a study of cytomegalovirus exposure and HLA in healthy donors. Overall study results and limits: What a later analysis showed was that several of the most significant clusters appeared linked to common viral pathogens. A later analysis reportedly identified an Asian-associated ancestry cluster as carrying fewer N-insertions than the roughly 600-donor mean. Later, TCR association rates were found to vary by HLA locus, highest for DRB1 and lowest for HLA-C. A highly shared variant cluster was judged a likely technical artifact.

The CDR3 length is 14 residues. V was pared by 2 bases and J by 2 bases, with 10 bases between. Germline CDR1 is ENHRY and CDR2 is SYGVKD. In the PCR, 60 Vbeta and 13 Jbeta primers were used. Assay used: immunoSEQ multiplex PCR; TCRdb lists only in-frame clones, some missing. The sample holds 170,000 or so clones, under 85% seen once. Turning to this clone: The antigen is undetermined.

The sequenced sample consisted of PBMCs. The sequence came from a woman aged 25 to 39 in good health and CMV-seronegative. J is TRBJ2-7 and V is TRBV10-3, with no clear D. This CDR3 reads CAISEVLPPYEQYF. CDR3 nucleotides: TGTGCCATCAGTGAGGTACTGCCGCCCTACGAGCAGTACTTC.